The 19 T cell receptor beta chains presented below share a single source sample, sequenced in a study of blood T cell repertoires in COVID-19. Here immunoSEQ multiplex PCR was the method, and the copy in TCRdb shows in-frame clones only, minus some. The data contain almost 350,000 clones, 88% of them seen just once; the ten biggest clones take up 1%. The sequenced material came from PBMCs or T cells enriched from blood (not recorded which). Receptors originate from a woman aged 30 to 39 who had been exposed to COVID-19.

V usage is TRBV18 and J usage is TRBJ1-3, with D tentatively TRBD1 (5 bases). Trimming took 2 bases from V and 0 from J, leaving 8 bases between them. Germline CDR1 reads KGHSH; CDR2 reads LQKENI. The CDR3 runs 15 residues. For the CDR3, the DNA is TGTGCCAGCTCACCAGGACACCTCTCTGGAAACACCATATATTTT. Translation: CASSPGHLSGNTIYF.

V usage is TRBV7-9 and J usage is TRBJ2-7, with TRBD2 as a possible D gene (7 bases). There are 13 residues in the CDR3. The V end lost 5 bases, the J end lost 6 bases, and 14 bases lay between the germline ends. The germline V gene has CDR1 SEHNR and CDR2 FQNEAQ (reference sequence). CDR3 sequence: CASSPRGGGEQYF. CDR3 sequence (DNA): TGTGCCAGCAGCCCAAGGGGGGGCGGCGAGCAGTACTTC.

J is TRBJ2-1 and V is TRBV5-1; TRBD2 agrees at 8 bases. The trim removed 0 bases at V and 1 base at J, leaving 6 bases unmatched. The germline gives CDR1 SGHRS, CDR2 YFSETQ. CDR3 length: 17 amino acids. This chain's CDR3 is CASSLEAGLGSYNEQFF. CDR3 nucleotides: TGCGCCAGCAGCTTGGAGGCGGGACTAGGTTCCTACAATGAGCAGTTCTTC.

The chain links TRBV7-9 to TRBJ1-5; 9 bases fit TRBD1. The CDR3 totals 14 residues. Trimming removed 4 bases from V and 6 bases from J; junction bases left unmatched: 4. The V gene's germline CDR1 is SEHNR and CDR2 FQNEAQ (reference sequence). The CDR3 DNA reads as TGTGCCAGCAGCTCAGGGACAGGGATTCAGCCCCAGCATTTT. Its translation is CASSSGTGIQPQHF.

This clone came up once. The CDR3 bases are TGTGCCAGCAGCCAAGATCGGCGGGTTTCTAGCAATCAGCCCCAGCATTTT. Protein product: CASSQDRRVSSNQPQHF. J is TRBJ1-5 and V is TRBV4-2; D gene uncertain. This CDR3 is 17 amino acids long. Between the trimmed V and J ends, which lost 0 bases and 0 bases, there was a span of 12 bases. Germline lookup yields CDR1 LGHNA and CDR2 YNFKEQ.

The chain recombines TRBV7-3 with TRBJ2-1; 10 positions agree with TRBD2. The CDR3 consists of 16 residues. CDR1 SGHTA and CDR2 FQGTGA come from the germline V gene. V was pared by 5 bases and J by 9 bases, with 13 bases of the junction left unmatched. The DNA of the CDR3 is TGTGCCAGCAGCCCAGACCTAGCGGGAGCGTTTAGTGAGCAGTTCTTC. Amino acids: CASSPDLAGAFSEQFF.

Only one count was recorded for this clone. Here the CDR3 reads CASSLIGGTQHEGYTF. CDR3 in DNA: TGTGCCAGCAGTTTAATCGGCGGGACCCAACACGAGGGCTACACCTTC. V is TRBV27 and J is TRBJ1-2; D is possibly TRBD1 (5 bases). The germline V gene has CDR1 MNHEY and CDR2 SMNVEV (reference sequence). The CDR3 runs 16 residues. Trimming shortened V by 2 bases and J by 8 bases, and 21 bases separated the two germline ends.

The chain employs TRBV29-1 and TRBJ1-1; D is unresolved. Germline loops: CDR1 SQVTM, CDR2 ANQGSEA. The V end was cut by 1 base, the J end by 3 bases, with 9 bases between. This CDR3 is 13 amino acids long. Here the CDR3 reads CSVEADGYTEAFF. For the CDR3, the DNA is TGCAGCGTTGAAGCTGACGGGTACACTGAAGCTTTCTTT.

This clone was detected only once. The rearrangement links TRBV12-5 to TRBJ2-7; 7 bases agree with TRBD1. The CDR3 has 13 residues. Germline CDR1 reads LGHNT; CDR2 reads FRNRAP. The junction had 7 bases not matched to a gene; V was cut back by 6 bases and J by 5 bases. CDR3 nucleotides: TGTGCTAGTGGGTTACTGGACAGGAACGAGCAGTACTTC. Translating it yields CASGLLDRNEQYF.

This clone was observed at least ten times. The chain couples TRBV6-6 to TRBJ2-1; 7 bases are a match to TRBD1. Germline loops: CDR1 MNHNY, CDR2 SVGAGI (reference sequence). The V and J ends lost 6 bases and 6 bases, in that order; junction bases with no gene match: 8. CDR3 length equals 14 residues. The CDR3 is CASRPGQQVNEQFF. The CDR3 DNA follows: TGTGCCAGCAGACCGGGACAGCAAGTCAATGAGCAGTTCTTC.

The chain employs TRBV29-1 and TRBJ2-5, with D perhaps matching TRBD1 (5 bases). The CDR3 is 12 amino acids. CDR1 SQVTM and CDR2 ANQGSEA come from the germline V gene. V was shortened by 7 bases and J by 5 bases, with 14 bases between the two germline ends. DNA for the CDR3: TGCAGCGCCGGACATCTGGGGGAGACCCAGTACTTC. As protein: CSAGHLGETQYF.

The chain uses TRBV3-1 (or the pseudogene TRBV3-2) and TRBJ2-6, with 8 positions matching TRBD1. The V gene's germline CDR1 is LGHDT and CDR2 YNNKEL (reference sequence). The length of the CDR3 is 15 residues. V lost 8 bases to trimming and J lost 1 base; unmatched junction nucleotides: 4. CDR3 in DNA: TGTGCCAGCGGACAGGGTATATCTGGGGCCAACGTCCTGACTTTC. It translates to CASGQGISGANVLTF.

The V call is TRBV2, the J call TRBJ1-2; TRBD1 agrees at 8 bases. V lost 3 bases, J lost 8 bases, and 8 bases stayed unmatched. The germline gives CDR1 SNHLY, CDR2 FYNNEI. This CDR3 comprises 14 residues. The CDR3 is CASSDLRTGSGYTF. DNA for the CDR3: TGTGCCAGCAGTGATTTGCGGACAGGGAGCGGCTACACCTTC.

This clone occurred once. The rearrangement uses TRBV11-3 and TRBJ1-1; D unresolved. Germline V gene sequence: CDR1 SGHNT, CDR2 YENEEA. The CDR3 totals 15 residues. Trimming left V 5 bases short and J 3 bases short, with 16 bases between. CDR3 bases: TGTGCCAGCAGCCCCTCGGGCGGCGGGCACACTGAAGCTTTCTTT. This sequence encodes CASSPSGGGHTEAFF.

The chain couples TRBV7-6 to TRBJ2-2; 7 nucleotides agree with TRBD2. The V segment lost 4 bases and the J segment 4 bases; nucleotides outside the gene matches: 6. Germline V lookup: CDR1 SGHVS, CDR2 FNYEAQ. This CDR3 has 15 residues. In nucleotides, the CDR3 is TGTGCCAGCAGCTCAACTAGCGAGAGCACCGGGGAGCTGTTTTTT. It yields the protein CASSSTSESTGELFF.

The CDR3 nucleotides are TGCGCCAGCAGTGCCCGGACAGGGGACAGTCAGCCCCAGCATTTT. Its protein product is CASSARTGDSQPQHF. The chain uses TRBV10-1 and TRBJ1-5; 9 bases fit TRBD1. The trim removed 4 bases at V and 6 bases at J, leaving 7 bases unmatched. The CDR3 runs 15 residues. CDR1 and CDR2 (germline): WNHNN, SYGVQD (reference sequence).

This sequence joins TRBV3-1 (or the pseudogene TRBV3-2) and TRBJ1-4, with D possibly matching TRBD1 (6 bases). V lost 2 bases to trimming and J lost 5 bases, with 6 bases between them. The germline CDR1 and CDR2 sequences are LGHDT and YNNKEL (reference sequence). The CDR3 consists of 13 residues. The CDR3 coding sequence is TGTGCCAGCAGCCAACAGGGGAATGAAAAACTGTTTTTT. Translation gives CASSQQGNEKLFF.

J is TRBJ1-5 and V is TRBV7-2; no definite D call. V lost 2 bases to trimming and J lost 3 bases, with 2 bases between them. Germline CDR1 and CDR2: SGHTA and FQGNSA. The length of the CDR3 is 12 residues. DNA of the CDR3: TGTGCCAGCAGCTTATACAATCAGCCCCAGCATTTT. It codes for CASSLYNQPQHF. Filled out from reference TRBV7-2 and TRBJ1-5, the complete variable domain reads GAGVSQSPSNKVTEKGKDVELRCDPISGHTALYWYRQSLGQGLEFLIYFQGNSAPDKSGLPSDRFSAERTGGSVSTLTIQRTQQEDSAVYLCASSLYNQPQHFGDGTRLSIL.

The CDR3 DNA sequence: TGTGCCAGCAGCCAATCCGGGGCGGGGAATTCACCCCTCCACTTT. Translating gives CASSQSGAGNSPLHF. V usage is TRBV16 and J usage is TRBJ1-6; maybe TRBD1 (5 bases). Germline V gene data show CDR1 as KGHSY and CDR2 as FQNENV. Trimming shortened V by 0 bases and J by 7 bases, and 10 bases separated the two germline ends. This CDR3 has 15 amino acids.